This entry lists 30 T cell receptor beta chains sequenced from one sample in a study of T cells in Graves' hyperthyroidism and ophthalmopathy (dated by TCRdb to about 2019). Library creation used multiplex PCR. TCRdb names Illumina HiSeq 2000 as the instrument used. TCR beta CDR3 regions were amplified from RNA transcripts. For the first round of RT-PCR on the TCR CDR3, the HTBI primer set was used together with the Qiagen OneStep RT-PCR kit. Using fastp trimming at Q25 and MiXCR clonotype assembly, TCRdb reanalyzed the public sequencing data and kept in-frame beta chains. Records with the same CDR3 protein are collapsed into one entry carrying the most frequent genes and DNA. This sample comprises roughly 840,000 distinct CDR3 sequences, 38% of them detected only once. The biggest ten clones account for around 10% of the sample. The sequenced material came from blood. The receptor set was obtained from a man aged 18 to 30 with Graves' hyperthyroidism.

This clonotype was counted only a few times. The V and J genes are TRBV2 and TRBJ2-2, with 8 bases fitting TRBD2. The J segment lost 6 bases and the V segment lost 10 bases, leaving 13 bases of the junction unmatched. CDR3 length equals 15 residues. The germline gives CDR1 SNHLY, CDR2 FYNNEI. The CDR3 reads CATLAGGAEAGELFF. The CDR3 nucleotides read TGTGCCACCCTAGCGGGTGGGGCCGAGGCCGGGGAGCTGTTTTTT.

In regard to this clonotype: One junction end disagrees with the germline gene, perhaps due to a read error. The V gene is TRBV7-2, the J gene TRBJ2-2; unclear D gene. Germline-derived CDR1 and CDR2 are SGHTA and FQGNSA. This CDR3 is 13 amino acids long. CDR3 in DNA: TGCGCCAGCAGAGGCAGGCAAGCCGGGGAGCTGTTTTTT. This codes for CASRGRQAGELFF.

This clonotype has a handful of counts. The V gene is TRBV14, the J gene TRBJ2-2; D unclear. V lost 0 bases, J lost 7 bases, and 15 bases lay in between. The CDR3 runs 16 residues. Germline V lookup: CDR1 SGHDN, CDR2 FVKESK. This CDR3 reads CASSQEVTPPHGELFF. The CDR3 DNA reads TGTGCCAGCAGCCAAGAGGTGACGCCACCACACGGGGAGCTGTTTTTT.

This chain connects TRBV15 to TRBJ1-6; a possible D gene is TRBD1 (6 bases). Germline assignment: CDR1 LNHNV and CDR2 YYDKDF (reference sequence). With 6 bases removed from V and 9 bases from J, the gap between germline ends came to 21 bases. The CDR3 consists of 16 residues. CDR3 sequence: CATSRTSGTPSSPLHF. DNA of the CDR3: TGTGCCACCAGTCGGACTAGCGGGACACCGAGTTCACCCCTCCACTTT.

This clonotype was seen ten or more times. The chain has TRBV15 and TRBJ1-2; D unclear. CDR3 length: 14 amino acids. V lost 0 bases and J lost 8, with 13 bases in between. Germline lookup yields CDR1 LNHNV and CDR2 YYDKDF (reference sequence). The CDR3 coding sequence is TGTGCCACCAGCAGAGAAACTTTACGAGACGGCTACACCTTC. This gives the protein CATSRETLRDGYTF.

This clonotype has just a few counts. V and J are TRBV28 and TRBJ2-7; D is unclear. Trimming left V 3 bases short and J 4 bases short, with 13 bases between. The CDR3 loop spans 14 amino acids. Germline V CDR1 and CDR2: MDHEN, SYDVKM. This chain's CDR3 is CASSFKPAWYEQYF. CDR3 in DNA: TGTGCCAGCAGTTTTAAACCAGCGTGGTACGAGCAGTACTTC.

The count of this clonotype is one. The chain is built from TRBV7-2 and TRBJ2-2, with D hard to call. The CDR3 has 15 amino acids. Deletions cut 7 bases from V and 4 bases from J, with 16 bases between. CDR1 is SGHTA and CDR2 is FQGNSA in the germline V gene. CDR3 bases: TGTGCCAGCAACTCCCTAAAACCAACCACCGGGGAGCTGTTTTTT. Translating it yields CASNSLKPTTGELFF.

CDR3 loop: CATLTGREYNSPLHF. Written as DNA, the CDR3 is TGTGCCACCCTGACAGGGAGAGAGTATAATTCACCCCTCCACTTT. The chain is built from TRBV6-5 and TRBJ1-6; TRBD1 matches 7 bases. The V gene's germline CDR1 is MNHEY and CDR2 SVGAGI. The CDR3 extends over 15 amino acids. V was clipped by 10 bases and J by 4 bases; unmatched bases: 10.

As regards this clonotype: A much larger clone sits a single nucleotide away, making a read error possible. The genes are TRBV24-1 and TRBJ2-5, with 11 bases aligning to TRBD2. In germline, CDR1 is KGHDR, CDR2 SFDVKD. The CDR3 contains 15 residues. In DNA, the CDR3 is TGTGCCACCAGTGTCATAGCGGGGGGGCAAGAGTCCCAGTACTTC. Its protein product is CATSVIAGGQESQYF.

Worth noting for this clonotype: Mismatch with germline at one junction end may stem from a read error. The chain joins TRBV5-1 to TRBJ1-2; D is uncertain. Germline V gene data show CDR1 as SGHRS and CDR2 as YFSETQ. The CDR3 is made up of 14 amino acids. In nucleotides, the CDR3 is TGTGCCAGCAGTTACCGGGTAAAGAACTATGGCTACACCTTC. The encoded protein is CASSYRVKNYGYTF.

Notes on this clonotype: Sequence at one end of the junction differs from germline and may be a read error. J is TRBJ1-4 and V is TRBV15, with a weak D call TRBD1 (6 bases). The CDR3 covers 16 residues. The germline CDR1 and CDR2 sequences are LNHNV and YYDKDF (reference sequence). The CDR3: CAASSIGQTRSEKLFF. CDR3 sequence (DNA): TGTGCCGCCAGCAGTATCGGACAGACCAGGAGTGAAAAACTGTTTTTT.

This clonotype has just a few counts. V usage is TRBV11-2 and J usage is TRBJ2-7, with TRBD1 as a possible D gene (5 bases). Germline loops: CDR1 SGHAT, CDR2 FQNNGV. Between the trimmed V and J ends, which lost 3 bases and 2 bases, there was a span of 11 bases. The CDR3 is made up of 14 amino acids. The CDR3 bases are TGTGCCAGCAGCTTGGAGACAGTCACCTACGAGCAGTACTTC. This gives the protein CASSLETVTYEQYF.

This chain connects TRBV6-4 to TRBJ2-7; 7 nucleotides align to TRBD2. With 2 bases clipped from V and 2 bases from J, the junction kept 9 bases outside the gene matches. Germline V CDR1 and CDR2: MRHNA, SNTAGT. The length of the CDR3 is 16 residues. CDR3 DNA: TGTGCCAGCAGTGACCCGATGGGGGGGACTCCCTACGAGCAGTACTTC. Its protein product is CASSDPMGGTPYEQYF.

The CDR3 protein is CASSGQGGDTQYF. In nucleotides, the CDR3 is TGTGCCAGCAGTGGACAGGGTGGCGATACGCAGTATTTT. The rearrangement uses TRBV12-3 or TRBV12-4 and TRBJ2-3; 8 positions match TRBD1. The CDR3 runs 13 residues. V shed 5 bases and J 6 bases; nucleotides not matched to a gene: 4.

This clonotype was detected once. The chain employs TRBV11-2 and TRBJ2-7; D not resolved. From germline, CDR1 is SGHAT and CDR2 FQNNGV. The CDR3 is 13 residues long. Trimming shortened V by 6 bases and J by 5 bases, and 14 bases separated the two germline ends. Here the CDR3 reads CASRAPPTNEQYF. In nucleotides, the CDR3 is TGTGCCAGCAGAGCCCCTCCTACAAACGAGCAGTACTTC.

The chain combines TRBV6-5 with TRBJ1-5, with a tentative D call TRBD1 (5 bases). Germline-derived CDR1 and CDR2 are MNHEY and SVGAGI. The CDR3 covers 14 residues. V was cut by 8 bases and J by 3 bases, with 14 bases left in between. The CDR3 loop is CASRGGTVNQPQHF. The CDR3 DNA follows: TGTGCCAGCCGGGGCGGCACAGTCAATCAGCCCCAGCATTTT.

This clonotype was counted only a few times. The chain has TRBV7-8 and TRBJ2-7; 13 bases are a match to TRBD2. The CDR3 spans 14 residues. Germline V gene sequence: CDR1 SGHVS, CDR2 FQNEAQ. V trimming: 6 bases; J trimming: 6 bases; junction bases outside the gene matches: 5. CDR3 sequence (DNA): TGTGCCAGCAGTTCACTAGCGGGGGGGCTCGAGCAGTACTTC. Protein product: CASSSLAGGLEQYF.

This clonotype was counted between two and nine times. In DNA form, the CDR3 reads TGCAGCGTCAAAACCCTACAGGGAGAGGACGAGCAGTACTTC. Amino acids: CSVKTLQGEDEQYF. The rearrangement uses TRBV29-1 and TRBJ2-7; possible D gene TRBD1, 6 bases. The germline V gene encodes CDR1 SQVTM and CDR2 ANQGSEA. CDR3 size: 14 residues. V lost 6 bases to trimming and J lost 5 bases, with 20 bases between them.

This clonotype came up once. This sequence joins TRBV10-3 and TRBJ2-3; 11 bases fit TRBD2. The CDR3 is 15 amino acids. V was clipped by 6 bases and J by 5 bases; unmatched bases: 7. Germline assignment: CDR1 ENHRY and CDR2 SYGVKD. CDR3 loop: CAISPLAGEQDTQYF. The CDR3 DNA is TGTGCCATCAGCCCACTAGCGGGAGAGCAAGATACGCAGTATTTT.

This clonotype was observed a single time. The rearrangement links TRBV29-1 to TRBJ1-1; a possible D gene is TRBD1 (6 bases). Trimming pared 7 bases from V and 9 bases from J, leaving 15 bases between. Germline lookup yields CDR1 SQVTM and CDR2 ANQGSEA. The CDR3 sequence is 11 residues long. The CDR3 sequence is CSAPDSKQAFF. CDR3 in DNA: TGCAGCGCTCCGGACAGCAAGCAAGCTTTCTTT.

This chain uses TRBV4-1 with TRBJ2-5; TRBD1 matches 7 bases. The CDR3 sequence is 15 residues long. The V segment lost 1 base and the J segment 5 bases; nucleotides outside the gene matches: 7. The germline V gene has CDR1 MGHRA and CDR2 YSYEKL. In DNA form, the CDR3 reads TGCGCCAGCAGCCAAGGAGGAAGGGGGCTGGAGACCCAGTACTTC. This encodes CASSQGGRGLETQYF.

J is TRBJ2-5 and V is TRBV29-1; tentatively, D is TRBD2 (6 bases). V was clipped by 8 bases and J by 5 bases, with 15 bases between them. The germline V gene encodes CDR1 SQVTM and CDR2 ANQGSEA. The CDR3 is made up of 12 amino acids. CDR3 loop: CSLRGAEETQYF. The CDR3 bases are TGCAGCTTGCGGGGTGCAGAGGAGACCCAGTACTTC.

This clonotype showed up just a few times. The CDR3 spells CAVQDPSGNTIYF. The CDR3 DNA follows: TGTGCCGTGCAGGACCCCTCTGGAAACACCATATATTTT. The J gene is TRBJ1-3, the V gene TRBV6-6; D is uncertain. CDR1 MNHNY and CDR2 SVGAGI come from the germline V gene (reference sequence). With 11 bases removed from V and 0 bases from J, the gap between germline ends came to 11 bases. This CDR3 has 13 residues.

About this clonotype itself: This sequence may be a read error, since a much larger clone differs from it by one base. DNA for the CDR3: TGCAGTGCTAGTGAAGGGACAGGGTACTATGGCTACACCTTC. Its translation: CSASEGTGYYGYTF. The chain joins TRBV20-1 to TRBJ1-2, with TRBD1 matching over 9 bases. CDR1 and CDR2 (germline): DFQATT, SNEGSKA (reference sequence). The CDR3 contains 14 residues. Trimming at V came to 3 bases and at J to 3 bases, leaving 5 bases not matched to a gene.

CDR3 sequence (DNA): TGTGCCACCAGAACCCCGACAGGGAGTTTGGGGGAGACCCAGTACTTC. This codes for CATRTPTGSLGETQYF. The chain employs TRBV15 and TRBJ2-5; 7 bases are a match to TRBD1. The length of the CDR3 is 16 residues. The germline CDR1 and CDR2 sequences are LNHNV and YYDKDF (reference sequence). Unmatched junction bases numbered 15, after V lost 6 bases and J lost 5 bases.

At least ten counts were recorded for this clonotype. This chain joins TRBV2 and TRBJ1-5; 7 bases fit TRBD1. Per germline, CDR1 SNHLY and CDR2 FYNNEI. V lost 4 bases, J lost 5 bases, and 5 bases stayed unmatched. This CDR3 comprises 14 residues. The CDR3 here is CASSGQGSYQPQHF. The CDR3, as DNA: TGTGCCAGCAGTGGACAGGGCTCTTATCAGCCCCAGCATTTT.

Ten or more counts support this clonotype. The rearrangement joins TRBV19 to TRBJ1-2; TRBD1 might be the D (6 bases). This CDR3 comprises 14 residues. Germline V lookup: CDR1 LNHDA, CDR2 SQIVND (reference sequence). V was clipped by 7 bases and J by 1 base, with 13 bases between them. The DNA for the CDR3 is TGTGCCAGTATAGGGGGGACGTATAACTATGGCTACACCTTC. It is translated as CASIGGTYNYGYTF. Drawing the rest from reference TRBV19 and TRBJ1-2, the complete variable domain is DGGITQSPKYLFRKEGQNVTLSCEQNLNHDAMYWYRQDPGQGLRLIYYSQIVNDFQKGDIAEGYSVSREKKESFPLTVTSAQKNPTAFYLCASIGGTYNYGYTFGSGTRLTVV.

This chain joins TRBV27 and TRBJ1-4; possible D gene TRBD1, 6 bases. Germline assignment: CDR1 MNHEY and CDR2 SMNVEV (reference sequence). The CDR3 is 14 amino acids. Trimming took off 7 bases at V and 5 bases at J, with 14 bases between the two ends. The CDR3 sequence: CASKMDRVNEKLFF. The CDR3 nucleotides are TGTGCCAGCAAAATGGACAGAGTCAATGAAAAACTGTTTTTT.

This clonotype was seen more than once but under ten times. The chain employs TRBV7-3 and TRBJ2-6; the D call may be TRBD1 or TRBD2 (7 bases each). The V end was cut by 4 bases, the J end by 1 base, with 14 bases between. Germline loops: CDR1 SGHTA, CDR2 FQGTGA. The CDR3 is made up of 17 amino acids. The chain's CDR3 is CASSSRQGLSGANVLTF. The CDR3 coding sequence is TGTGCCAGCAGCTCCCGACAGGGACTATCTGGGGCCAACGTCCTGACTTTC. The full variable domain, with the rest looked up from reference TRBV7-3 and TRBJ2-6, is GAGVSQTPSNKVTEKGKYVELRCDPISGHTALYWYRQSLGQGPEFLIYFQGTGAADDSGLPNDRFFAVRPEGSVSTLKIQRTERGDSAVYLCASSSRQGLSGANVLTFGAGSRLTVL.

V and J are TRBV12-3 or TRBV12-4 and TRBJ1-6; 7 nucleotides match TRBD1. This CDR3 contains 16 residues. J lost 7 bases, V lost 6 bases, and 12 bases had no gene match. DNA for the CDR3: TGTGCCAGCAGGCGGGACAGCGGTGTTCGGAATTCACCCCTCCACTTT. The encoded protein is CASRRDSGVRNSPLHF.